These T cell receptor beta chains were read from a single sample in a study of T cell responses to AZD1222 COVID-19 vaccine. Data came from immunoSEQ multiplex PCR; TCRdb stores just in-frame clones and leaves some out. The data hold around 5,000 clones, with 89% observed a single time. Sequencing was performed on peripheral blood, taken 28 days after the second AZD1222 dose. These receptors originate from an adult who received the AZD1222 COVID-19 vaccine. Each CDR3 is given with its conserved first and last residue. D genes are given only for firm matches. The size entry is marked missing in some rows and otherwise reads once, few, many or a size class.

v_gene	d_gene	abundance	len	j_gene	CDR3nt	CDR3aa
TRBV4-1	TRBD2	NA	17	TRBJ2-3	TGCGCCAGCAGCCAAGACGGGAGGGACGGGTACACAGATACGCAGTATTTT	CASSQDGRDGYTDTQYF
TRBV19	NA	NA	13	TRBJ1-1	TGTGCCAGTAGCCCGACTTGGAACACTGAAGCTTTCTTT	CASSPTWNTEAFF
TRBV6-5	NA	NA	16	TRBJ1-4	TGTGCCAGCAGTTACTTTAAGGGATCGATGGGAGAAAAACTGTTTTTT	CASSYFKGSMGEKLFF
TRBV27	TRBD2	NA	15	TRBJ2-5	TGTGCCAGCAGTTTATTCATAGCGGGAGTAGAGACCCAGTACTTC	CASSLFIAGVETQYF
TRBV5-5	NA	NA	17	TRBJ2-6	TGTGCCAGCAGCTTGGGACAGGTAAACTCTGGGGCCAACGTCCTGACTTTC	CASSLGQVNSGANVLTF
TRBV24-1	NA	few	14	TRBJ2-7	TGTGCCACCAGTGATTTTAACAGGCCCTACGAGCAGTACTTC	CATSDFNRPYEQYF
TRBV30	NA	NA	15	TRBJ2-3	TGTGCCTGGAGTTTGGCGGGGCTAAATCGAGATACGCAGTATTTT	CAWSLAGLNRDTQYF
TRBV28	TRBD2	NA	15	TRBJ2-2	TGTGCCAGCAGTCCCGGGGGGGCAGGGACCGGGGAGCTGTTTTTT	CASSPGGAGTGELFF
TRBV6-5	TRBD1	NA	15	TRBJ2-4	TGTGCCAGCAGTTACGAGGGGGCAGCCAAAAACATTCAGTACTTC	CASSYEGAAKNIQYF
TRBV2	NA	NA	14	TRBJ2-3	TGTGCCAGCAGTAAGACAGAAAACACAGATACGCAGTATTTT	CASSKTENTDTQYF
TRBV28	NA	NA	16	TRBJ2-1	TGTGCCAGCAGTTTCGTCCAGGTTGAGCCCTACAATGAGCAGTTCTTC	CASSFVQVEPYNEQFF
TRBV7-7	NA	NA	15	TRBJ2-3	TGTGCCAGCAGCCCCGGAGGGCTTGGCACAGATACGCAGTATTTT	CASSPGGLGTDTQYF
TRBV3-1/TRBV3-2	NA	NA	18	TRBJ1-6	TGTGCCAGCAGCCAAGATCGTGCAGGAAGCTCCTATAATTCACCCCTCCACTTT	CASSQDRAGSSYNSPLHF
TRBV7-9	NA	NA	13	TRBJ2-2	TGTGCCAGCGCTGACTCCGGCACCGGGGAGCTGTTTTTT	CASADSGTGELFF
TRBV7-2	TRBD2	NA	15	TRBJ2-1	TGTGCCAGCAGCCTTAGACTAGCGGCTCCTAATGAGCAGTTCTTC	CASSLRLAAPNEQFF
TRBV18	TRBD2	NA	16	TRBJ2-1	TGTGCCAGCTCAACTAGGACTAGCGGGATATACAATGAGCAGTTCTTC	CASSTRTSGIYNEQFF
TRBV9	TRBD1	NA	15	TRBJ1-3	TGTGCCAGCAGCCTTACCGGGACAGGGGGAAACACCATATATTTT	CASSLTGTGGNTIYF
TRBV6-2/TRBV6-3	TRBD2	NA	15	TRBJ2-1	TGTGCCAGCAGCTCGACTAGCGGGGGGGCCGATGAGCAGTTCTTC	CASSSTSGGADEQFF
TRBV9	NA	NA	14	TRBJ2-3	TGTGCCAGCAGCCAGCAGGAAGTCACAGATACGCAGTATTTT	CASSQQEVTDTQYF
TRBV5-1	NA	NA	14	TRBJ1-1	TGCGCCAGCAGCTTGGTCATGGGAAACACTGAAGCTTTCTTT	CASSLVMGNTEAFF
TRBV28	NA	NA	15	TRBJ1-1	TGTGCCAGCAGTTTAGGCGGGGCGGGTGGAACTGAAGCTTTCTTT	CASSLGGAGGTEAFF
TRBV5-5	TRBD1	once	15	TRBJ2-7	TGTGCCAGCAGCTTGGGAGTGGCAGGGGGCCCCGAGCAGTACTTC	CASSLGVAGGPEQYF
TRBV7-6	TRBD2	NA	16	TRBJ2-7	TGTGCCAGCAGCATTCTCGGGACTAGCGCAACCTACGAGCAGTACTTC	CASSILGTSATYEQYF
TRBV5-4	TRBD2	NA	17	TRBJ2-2	TGTGCCAGCAGCTCCGAACTAGCGGCGACGAACACCGGGGAGCTGTTTTTT	CASSSELAATNTGELFF
TRBV12-3/TRBV12-4	NA	NA	13	TRBJ1-1	TGTGCCAGCAGTTTCCGAGAGAACACTGAAGCTTTCTTT	CASSFRENTEAFF
TRBV30	NA	NA	13	TRBJ2-2	TGTGCCTGGAGTGTTGACAACACCGGGGAGCTGTTTTTT	CAWSVDNTGELFF
TRBV7-9	NA	NA	15	TRBJ1-6	TGTGCCAGCAGCTTAGCAGGGGGTGCTAATTCACCCCTCCACTTT	CASSLAGGANSPLHF
TRBV29-1	NA	NA	13	TRBJ1-5	TGCAGCGTCCGGACGGGACTTGGGCAGCCCCAGCATTTT	CSVRTGLGQPQHF
TRBV7-8	TRBD2	NA	16	TRBJ2-3	TGTGCCAGCAGCTTAGAGGGTAGCGGGGGTATAGATACGCAGTATTTT	CASSLEGSGGIDTQYF
TRBV4-3	NA	NA	17	TRBJ1-6	TGCGCCAGCAGCCAAGATCGGGGTGGGTTTTATAATTCACCCCTCCACTTT	CASSQDRGGFYNSPLHF
TRBV19	NA	NA	16	TRBJ1-5	TGTGCCAGTAGTACAGACAGAACGATTAGCAATCAGCCCCAGCATTTT	CASSTDRTISNQPQHF
TRBV15	NA	NA	17	TRBJ2-2	TGTGCCACCAGCAGAGGGGAAGTAGCGTTAAACACCGGGGAGCTGTTTTTT	CATSRGEVALNTGELFF
TRBV19	NA	NA	13	TRBJ2-3	TGTGCCAGTCGGGTAGCAGGGGCAGATACGCAGTATTTT	CASRVAGADTQYF
TRBV7-9	NA	NA	16	TRBJ1-2	TGTGCCAGCAGCTCGAATTACTTACAGGGAGCGAGCGGCTACACCTTC	CASSSNYLQGASGYTF
TRBV15	NA	NA	13	TRBJ1-1	TGTGCCACCAGCAGAGTAGTGAACACTGAAGCTTTCTTT	CATSRVVNTEAFF
TRBV7-2	TRBD1	NA	19	TRBJ1-1	TGTGCCAGCAGCCCAGACCCAAGAGGGGCAGGGGGCTTGTCAAGTGGGGCTTTCTTT	CASSPDPRGAGGLSSGAFF
TRBV21-1	NA	NA	21	TRBJ2-5	TGTGCCAGCAGCAAAGCGGGGCCGTGGGTCGTGGGGCGACTAGTTCAAGAGACCCAGTACTTC	CASSKAGPWVVGRLVQETQYF
TRBV29-1	TRBD1	NA	14	TRBJ2-5	TGCAGCGTCGCCGACCGGGACAGACAAGAGACCCAGTACTTC	CSVADRDRQETQYF
TRBV4-3	TRBD1	NA	17	TRBJ1-1	TGCGCCAGCAGCCCCGGCCGGACAGGGGGCTTGAACACTGAAGCTCTCTTT	CASSPGRTGGLNTEALF
TRBV18	TRBD1	NA	17	TRBJ1-2	TGTGCCAGCTCACCACCATCGTCAGGGGGCGCGAATAATGGCTACACCTTC	CASSPPSSGGANNGYTF
TRBV28	TRBD1	NA	15	TRBJ1-2	TGTGCCAGCAGACCGGGACAGGGCCTCTACTATGGCTACACCTTC	CASRPGQGLYYGYTF
TRBV10-3	TRBD1	few	14	TRBJ2-7	TGTGCCATCAGTGAGAAGGGACAGGGCTACGAGCAGTACTTC	CAISEKGQGYEQYF
TRBV29-1	TRBD1	NA	13	TRBJ2-7	TGCAGCGTCGAGTGGGACAGTTCCTACGAGCAGTACTTC	CSVEWDSSYEQYF